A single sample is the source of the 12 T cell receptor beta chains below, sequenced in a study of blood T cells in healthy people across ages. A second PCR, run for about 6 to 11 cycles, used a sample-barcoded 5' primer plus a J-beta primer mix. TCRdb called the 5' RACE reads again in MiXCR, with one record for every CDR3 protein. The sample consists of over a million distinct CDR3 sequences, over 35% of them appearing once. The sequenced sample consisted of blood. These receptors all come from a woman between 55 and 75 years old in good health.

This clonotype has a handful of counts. CDR3 sequence: CASSEIGTGGSEQFF. CDR3 bases: TGTGCCAGCAGTGAGATTGGGACAGGGGGCTCTGAGCAGTTCTTC. This chain connects TRBV2 to TRBJ2-1; 12 nucleotides match TRBD1. The CDR3 totals 15 residues. The J segment lost 9 bases and the V segment lost 3 bases, leaving 6 bases of the junction unmatched. CDR1 SNHLY and CDR2 FYNNEI come from the germline V gene.

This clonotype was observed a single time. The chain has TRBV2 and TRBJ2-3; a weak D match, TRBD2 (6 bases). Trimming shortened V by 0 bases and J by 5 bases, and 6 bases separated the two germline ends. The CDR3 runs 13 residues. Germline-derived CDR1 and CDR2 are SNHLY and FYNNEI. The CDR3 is CASSEAGGDTQYF. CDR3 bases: TGTGCCAGCAGTGAAGCGGGAGGAGATACGCAGTATTTT.

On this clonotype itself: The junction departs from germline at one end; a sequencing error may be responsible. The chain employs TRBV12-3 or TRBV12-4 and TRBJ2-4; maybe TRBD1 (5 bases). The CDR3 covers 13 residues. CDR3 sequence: CVSRVLGKNIQYF. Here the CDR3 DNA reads TGTGTCAGCAGGGTCCTCGGCAAAAACATTCAGTACTTC.

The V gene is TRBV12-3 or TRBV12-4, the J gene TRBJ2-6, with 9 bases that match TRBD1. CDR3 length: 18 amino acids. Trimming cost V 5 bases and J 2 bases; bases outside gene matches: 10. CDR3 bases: TGTGCCAGCAGTCCACAAACCGGGACAGGGACTGGGGCCAACGTCCTGACTTTC. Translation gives CASSPQTGTGTGANVLTF.

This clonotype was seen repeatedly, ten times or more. As DNA, the CDR3 is TGTGCCAGCTACCCCACGACAGGAAGGGGCAGTGAGCAGTTCTTC. This gives the protein CASYPTTGRGSEQFF. The chain couples TRBV6-2 or TRBV6-3 to TRBJ2-1; TRBD1 is a possible D gene (6 bases). Deletions cut 8 bases from V and 9 bases from J, with 23 bases between. CDR3 size: 15 residues. Per germline, CDR1 MNHEY and CDR2 SVGEGT.

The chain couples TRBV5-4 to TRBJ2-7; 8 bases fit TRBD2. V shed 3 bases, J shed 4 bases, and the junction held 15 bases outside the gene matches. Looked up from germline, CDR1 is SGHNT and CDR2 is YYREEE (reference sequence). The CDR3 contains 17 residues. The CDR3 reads CASSSYLAGDPQYEQYF. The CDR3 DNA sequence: TGTGCCAGCAGCTCCTACCTAGCGGGCGACCCCCAGTACGAGCAGTACTTC.

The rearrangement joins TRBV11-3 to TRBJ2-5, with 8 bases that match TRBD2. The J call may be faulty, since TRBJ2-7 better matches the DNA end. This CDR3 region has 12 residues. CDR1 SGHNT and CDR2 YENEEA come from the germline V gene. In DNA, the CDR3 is TGTGCCAGCAGCTCAGGGACTAGCGAGCAGTACTTC. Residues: CASSSGTSEQYF.

CDR3 coding DNA: TGTGCCAGCAGTCCATCTTTCGGCGGATGTTCCTACGAGCAGTACTTC. Encoded protein: CASSPSFGGCSYEQYF. The chain recombines TRBV2 with TRBJ2-7; D uncertain. CDR1 is SNHLY and CDR2 is FYNNEI in the germline V gene. This CDR3 has 16 residues. Trimming cost V 5 bases and J 1 base, with 18 bases left between them.

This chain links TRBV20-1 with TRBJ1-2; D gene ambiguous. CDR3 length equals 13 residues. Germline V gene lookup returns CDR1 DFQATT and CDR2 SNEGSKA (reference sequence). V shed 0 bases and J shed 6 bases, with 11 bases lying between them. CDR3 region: CSARDRPGNGYTF. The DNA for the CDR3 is TGCAGTGCTAGAGATCGGCCGGGAAATGGCTACACCTTC.

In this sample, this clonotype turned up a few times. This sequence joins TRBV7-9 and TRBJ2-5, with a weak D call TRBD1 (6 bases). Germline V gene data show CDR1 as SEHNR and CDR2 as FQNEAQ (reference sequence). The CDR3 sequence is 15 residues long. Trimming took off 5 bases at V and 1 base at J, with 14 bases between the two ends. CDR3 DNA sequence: TGTGCCAGCAGCCGAGGGGACATAGCCCAAGAGACCCAGTACTTC. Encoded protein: CASSRGDIAQETQYF.

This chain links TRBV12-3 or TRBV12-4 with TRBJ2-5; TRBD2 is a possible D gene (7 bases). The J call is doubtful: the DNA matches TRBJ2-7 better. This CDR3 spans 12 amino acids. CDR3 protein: CASNKGGDEQYF. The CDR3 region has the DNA TGTGCCAGCAACAAAGGGGGGGACGAGCAGTACTTC.

CDR3 region: CSASPAAGIVCEQYF. The CDR3, as DNA: TGCAGTGCTTCTCCGGCGGCAGGGATAGTGTGCGAGCAGTACTTC. The chain links TRBV20-1 to TRBJ2-4; maybe TRBD1 (5 bases). The J call may be incorrect, as the DNA end agrees better with TRBJ2-7. The CDR3 spans 15 residues. CDR1 and CDR2 (germline): DFQATT, SNEGSKA (reference sequence).